Listed here are 5 T cell receptor beta chains from one sample, sequenced in a study of early T cells in non-severe SARS-CoV-2 infection. TCRdb reprocessed the 5' RACE reads via MiXCR and lists one record per CDR3 protein. The sample has 95,000 to 150,000 distinct CDR3 sequences; about 16% are singletons. The specimen was whole blood. The receptor set was obtained from an adult who was a healthcare worker with PCR-confirmed SARS-CoV-2 infection or an uninfected control (not recorded which).

In its sample, this clonotype was seen a few times. The chain is built from TRBV20-1 and TRBJ2-2; 8 nucleotides align to TRBD1. The germline CDR1 and CDR2 sequences are DFQATT and SNEGSKA (reference sequence). There are 15 residues in the CDR3. Trimming removed 2 bases from V and 7 bases from J; junction bases left unmatched: 9. DNA of the CDR3: TGCAGTGCTAGATACGTTCGGACAGGGATCGGGGAGCTGTTTTTT. Protein: CSARYVRTGIGELFF.

A word on this clonotype: Being one base from a much bigger clone, this may be a read error. The chain combines TRBV10-2 with TRBJ1-3; 8 bases fit TRBD1. The V and J ends lost 4 bases and 3 bases, in that order; junction bases with no gene match: 8. The CDR3 extends over 16 amino acids. CDR1 and CDR2 (germline): WSHSY, SAAADI. The CDR3 DNA sequence: TGCGCCAGCAGTGTAACCGGGACAGGTCATGGAAACACCATATATTTT. Translating gives CASSVTGTGHGNTIYF.

The chain employs TRBV7-8 and TRBJ2-2; the match to TRBD2 covers 9 bases. CDR1 is SGHVS, CDR2 FQNEAQ, per germline. V was clipped by 5 bases and J by 4 bases; unmatched bases: 5. The length of the CDR3 is 15 residues. The chain's CDR3 is CASSLRGGFTGELFF. The CDR3 DNA is TGTGCCAGCAGCCTGCGGGGGGGCTTCACCGGGGAGCTGTTTTTT. Full variable domain (rest looked up from reference TRBV7-8 and TRBJ2-2): GAGVSQSPRYKVAKRGQDVALRCDPISGHVSLFWYQQALGQGPEFLTYFQNEAQLDKSGLPSDRFFAERPEGSVSTLKIQRTQQEDSAVYLCASSLRGGFTGELFFGEGSRLTVL.

This clonotype occurred a few times. The J gene is TRBJ2-7, the V gene TRBV10-3, with 16 bases fitting TRBD2. V was clipped by 6 bases and J by 4 bases; unmatched bases: 15. This CDR3 is 19 amino acids long. Germline V gene lookup returns CDR1 ENHRY and CDR2 SYGVKD. The CDR3 DNA follows: TGTGCCATCAGAGCAGACATCGGGACTAGCGGGGGGGCCGTATACGAGCAGTACTTC. Its protein is CAIRADIGTSGGAVYEQYF.

In this sample, this clonotype turned up a few times. The J gene is TRBJ1-1, the V gene TRBV20-1; D unresolved. The CDR3 length is 12 residues. The V gene lost 6 bases and the J gene lost 1 base, with 9 bases spanning the gap. Germline CDR1 and CDR2: DFQATT and SNEGSKA (reference sequence). The CDR3 reads CSAGNSNTEAFF. The CDR3 DNA is TGCAGTGCGGGGAATTCGAACACTGAAGCTTTCTTT.